A single sample is the source of the 5 T cell receptor beta chains below, sequenced in a study of CD8 T cells in Susac syndrome. It was with random hexamers that about 0.45 to 1 ug RNA was reverse transcribed. TCRdb reanalysed the immunoSEQ multiplex PCR reads using MiXCR and keeps one entry per CDR3 protein. The data contain approximately 180,000 distinct CDR3 sequences, more than 90% of them singletons. The sequenced sample consisted of CD4+ T cells from PBMCs. These receptors came from a human donor with multiple sclerosis.

This chain links TRBV9 with TRBJ1-5; D is undetermined. Germline CDR1 reads SGDLS; CDR2 reads YYNGEE. The CDR3 is 15 amino acids. V dropped 0 bases and J dropped 5 bases, with 12 bases sitting between them. The CDR3 spells CASSVGPGLDQPQHF. The CDR3, as DNA: TGTGCCAGCAGCGTAGGTCCCGGGTTAGATCAGCCCCAGCATTTT.

This clonotype occurred once. The V and J genes are TRBV19 and TRBJ2-1; D possibly matches TRBD1 or TRBD2 (5 bases each). Germline CDR1 and CDR2: LNHDA and SQIVND (reference sequence). V shed 8 bases and J shed 4 bases, with 18 bases lying between them. The length of the CDR3 is 15 residues. CDR3: CASATGTRTYNEQFF. The CDR3 DNA reads as TGTGCCAGTGCCACCGGGACCCGGACGTACAATGAGCAGTTCTTC.

This chain uses TRBV4-3 with TRBJ2-7, with 7 nucleotides matching TRBD1. The germline gives CDR1 LGHNA, CDR2 YSLEER. The V segment lost 0 bases and the J segment 5 bases; nucleotides outside the gene matches: 7. The CDR3 runs 15 residues. The CDR3 sequence: CASSQDGITGDEQYF. The CDR3 bases are TGCGCCAGCAGCCAAGACGGGATAACAGGGGACGAGCAGTACTTC.

This rearrangement joins TRBV6-9 to TRBJ2-3; D remains ambiguous. Germline assignment: CDR1 MNHGY and CDR2 SVAAGI. The ends were cut back, 3 bases at V and 2 bases at J, with 6 bases in the middle. This CDR3 is built from 13 residues. The CDR3, as DNA: TGTGCCAGCAGTTACCAGCTCACAGATACGCAGTATTTT. Its protein product is CASSYQLTDTQYF.

The chain employs TRBV20-1 and TRBJ2-1; D tentatively reads TRBD1 or TRBD2 (6 bases each). V lost 3 bases and J lost 3, with 21 bases in between. The CDR3 runs to 17 residues. Germline V gene lookup returns CDR1 DFQATT and CDR2 SNEGSKA (reference sequence). For the CDR3, the DNA is TGCAGTGCTAGCTCCTGGGGGGCAGGGACCCACTACAATGAGCAGTTCTTC. It is translated as CSASSWGAGTHYNEQFF.